This T cell receptor (beta chain) originates from a study of cytomegalovirus exposure and HLA in healthy donors. As for the study in general: A data release that came early held roughly 85 million unique TCRs from HLA-typed donors. The study's findings and limits: Researchers reported from a later analysis that most CMV-associated TCR beta chains appeared HLA-restricted.

Worth noting for this clone: Its antigen is unknown.

13 Jbeta primers and 60 Vbeta primers were used for the PCR. Sequencing used immunoSEQ multiplex PCR; TCRdb keeps in-frame clones, though not all of them. Of under 200,000 clones listed, more than 60% are singletons. Per germline, CDR1 SGHNT and CDR2 YENEEA. With V trimmed by 1 base and J by 3 bases, 5 bases remained unmatched. CDR3 length: 17 residues. The sequence was obtained from a male donor in good health and CMV-seronegative. The J gene is TRBJ2-2, the V gene TRBV11-3; 10 nucleotides agree with TRBD1. Sequenced sample: PBMCs. CDR3 region: CASSLGVGTGDTGELFF. The DNA of the CDR3 is TGTGCCAGCAGCTTAGGGGTCGGGACAGGGGACACCGGGGAGCTGTTTTTT.